This TCR beta chain originates from a study of T cell repertoires in cytomegalovirus infection. In the study overall: Public signatures in TCR beta pointed to CMV infection and matching HLA type. Study observations and caveats: Frequencies of public TCR beta families were cumulated, and this identified carriers of CMV plus the relevant HLA. Dominant in the ex vivo response were TCR beta clonotypes restricted by HLA-C and specific for CMV.

A note on this clonotype: Its antigen is unidentified.

TCRdb recomputed calls from the reads with MiXCR, one row per CDR3 protein. The sample lists 250,000 or so distinct CDR3 sequences; around 8.7% were seen once. The TCR originated in a human donor in good health (CMV status not recorded). Some clones in this sample may be carry-over from other donors' samples. The material sequenced was PBMCs.

CDR3 nucleotides: TGCGCCAGCAGCCAAGAGGGGACAGGATGGACCGGGGAGCTGTTTTTT. Its translation: CASSQEGTGWTGELFF. The chain joins TRBV4-1 to TRBJ2-2, with TRBD1 matching 8 bases. CDR3 size: 16 residues. The trim removed 0 bases at V and 5 bases at J, leaving 5 bases unmatched. CDR1 and CDR2 from the germline V gene are MGHRA and YSYEKL.